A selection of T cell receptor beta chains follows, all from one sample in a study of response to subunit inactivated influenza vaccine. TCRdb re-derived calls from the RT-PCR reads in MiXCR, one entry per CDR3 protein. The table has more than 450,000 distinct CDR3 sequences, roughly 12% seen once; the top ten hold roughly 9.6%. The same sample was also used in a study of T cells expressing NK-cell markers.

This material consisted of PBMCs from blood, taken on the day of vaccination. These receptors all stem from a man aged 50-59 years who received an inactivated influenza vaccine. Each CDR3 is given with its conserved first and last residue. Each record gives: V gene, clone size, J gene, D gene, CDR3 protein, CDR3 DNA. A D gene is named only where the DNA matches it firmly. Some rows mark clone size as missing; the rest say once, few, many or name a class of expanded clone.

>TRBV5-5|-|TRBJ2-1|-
CASSRAQRDEQFF
TGTGCCAGCTCGAGGGCCCAAAGGGATGAGCAGTTCTTC
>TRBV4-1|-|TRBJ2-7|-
CASSKWDNYEQYF
TGCGCCAGCAGCAAATGGGACAACTACGAGCAGTACTTC
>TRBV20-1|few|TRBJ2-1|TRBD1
CSAKAPRGLFGNEQFF
TGCAGTGCTAAAGCCCCCAGGGGGCTTTTTGGGAATGAGCAGTTCTTC
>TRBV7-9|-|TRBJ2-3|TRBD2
CASSPIWREADTQYF
TGTGCCAGCAGCCCTATCTGGCGGGAGGCAGATACGCAGTATTTT
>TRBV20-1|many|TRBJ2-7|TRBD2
CSARGLAGGLSEQYF
TGCAGTGCTAGAGGACTAGCGGGAGGATTGTCCGAGCAGTACTTC
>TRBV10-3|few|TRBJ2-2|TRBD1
CAINRDRGTGELFF
TGTGCCATCAACCGGGACAGGGGCACCGGGGAGCTGTTTTTT
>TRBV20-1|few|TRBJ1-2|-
CGRNYGYTF
TGTGGTCGGAACTATGGCTACACCTTC
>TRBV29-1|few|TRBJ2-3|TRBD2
CSVENRLRTSGENTDTQYF
TGCAGCGTTGAAAACCGATTAAGGACTAGCGGGGAGAACACAGATACGCAGTATTTT
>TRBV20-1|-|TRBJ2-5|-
CSAAVIGQETQYF
TGCAGTGCTGCCGTAATCGGTCAAGAGACCCAGTACTTC
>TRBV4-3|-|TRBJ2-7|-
CASSGGVGGHEQYF
TGCGCCAGCAGCGGCGGGGTCGGGGGGCACGAGCAGTACTTC
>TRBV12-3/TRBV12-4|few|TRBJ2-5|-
CASSKRDIVETQYF
TGTGCCAGCAGTAAACGGGACATTGTAGAGACCCAGTACTTC
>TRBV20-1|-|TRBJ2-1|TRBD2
CSASPGTSAYNEQFF
TGCAGTGCTAGTCCCGGGACTAGCGCATACAATGAGCAGTTCTTC
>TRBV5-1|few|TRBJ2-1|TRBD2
CASSENPGGSYNEQFF
TGCGCCAGCAGCGAGAACCCGGGGGGCTCCTACAATGAGCAGTTCTTC
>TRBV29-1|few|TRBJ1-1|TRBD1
CSGKYRGKTEAFF
TGCAGCGGCAAATACAGGGGTAAGACTGAAGCTTTCTTT
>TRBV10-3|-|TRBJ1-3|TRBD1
CAIRPGGSGNTIYF
TGTGCCATCAGGCCAGGGGGCTCTGGAAACACCATATATTTT
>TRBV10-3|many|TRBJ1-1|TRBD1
CAIRATGGTEAFF
TGTGCCATCAGGGCCACAGGGGGCACTGAAGCTTTCTTT
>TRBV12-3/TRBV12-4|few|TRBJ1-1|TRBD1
CASRPVGTGGLQGAEAFF
TGTGCCAGCAGGCCAGTCGGGACAGGAGGGCTCCAGGGCGCTGAAGCTTTCTTT
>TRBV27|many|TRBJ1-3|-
CASMRGDGNTIYF
TGTGCCAGCATGCGAGGGGACGGAAACACCATATATTTT
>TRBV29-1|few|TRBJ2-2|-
CSVGPATGELFF
TGCAGCGTTGGACCAGCCACCGGGGAGCTGTTTTTT
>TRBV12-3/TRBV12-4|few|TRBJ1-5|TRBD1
CASTLTGGGQPQHF
TGTGCCAGCACCCTCACAGGGGGCGGTCAGCCCCAGCATTTT
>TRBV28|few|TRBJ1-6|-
CASILGRNSPLHF
TGTGCCAGCATCCTAGGACGGAATTCACCCCTCCACTTT
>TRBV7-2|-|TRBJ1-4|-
CASSVRATTNEKLFF
TGTGCCAGCAGCGTACGGGCTACAACTAATGAAAAACTGTTTTTT
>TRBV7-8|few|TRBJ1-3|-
CASSLGPPPAAGNTIYF
TGTGCCAGCAGCTTAGGACCTCCCCCAGCCGCTGGAAACACCATATATTTT
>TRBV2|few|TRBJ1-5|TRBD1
CASNRQGGQPQHF
TGTGCCAGCAATCGACAGGGAGGTCAGCCCCAGCATTTT
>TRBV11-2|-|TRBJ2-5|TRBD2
CASSLWGGGSQETQYF
TGTGCCAGCAGCTTATGGGGCGGGGGGTCCCAAGAGACCCAGTACTTC
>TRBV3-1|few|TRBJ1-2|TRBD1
CASSQARGAGGDGYTF
TGTGCCAGCAGCCAAGCCCGGGGGGCAGGGGGTGATGGCTACACCTTC
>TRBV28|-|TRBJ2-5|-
CASVQGISGTQYF
TGTGCCAGCGTGCAGGGGATATCGGGGACCCAGTACTTC
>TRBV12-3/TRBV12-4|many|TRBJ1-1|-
CASSSLGQGAFF
TGTGCCAGCAGTTCCCTAGGGCAGGGAGCTTTCTTT
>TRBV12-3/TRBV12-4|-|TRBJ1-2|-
CASSSQGLPNYGYTF
TGTGCCAGCAGTTCTCAAGGACTTCCTAACTATGGCTACACCTTC
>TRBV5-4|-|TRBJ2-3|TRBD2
CASRLNGAGLSSSTDTQYF
TGTGCCAGCAGATTAAACGGAGCGGGGCTATCATCTAGCACAGATACGCAGTATTTT
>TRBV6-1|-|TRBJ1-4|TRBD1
CASKGRTGNEKLFF
TGTGCCAGCAAAGGTCGGACAGGGAATGAAAAACTGTTTTTT
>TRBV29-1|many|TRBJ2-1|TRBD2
CSEGLAGGYNEQFF
TGCAGCGAGGGACTAGCGGGAGGGTACAATGAGCAGTTCTTC
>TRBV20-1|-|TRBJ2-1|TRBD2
CSARRAGATIWEQFF
TGCAGTGCTAGACGAGCGGGAGCCACTATATGGGAGCAGTTCTTC
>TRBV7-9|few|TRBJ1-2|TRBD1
CASSSVDREGYGYTF
TGTGCCAGCAGCTCCGTGGACAGGGAAGGCTATGGCTACACCTTC
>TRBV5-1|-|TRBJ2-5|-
CASSLDPGSQKTQYF
TGCGCCAGCAGCTTGGACCCCGGGAGTCAGAAGACCCAGTACTTC